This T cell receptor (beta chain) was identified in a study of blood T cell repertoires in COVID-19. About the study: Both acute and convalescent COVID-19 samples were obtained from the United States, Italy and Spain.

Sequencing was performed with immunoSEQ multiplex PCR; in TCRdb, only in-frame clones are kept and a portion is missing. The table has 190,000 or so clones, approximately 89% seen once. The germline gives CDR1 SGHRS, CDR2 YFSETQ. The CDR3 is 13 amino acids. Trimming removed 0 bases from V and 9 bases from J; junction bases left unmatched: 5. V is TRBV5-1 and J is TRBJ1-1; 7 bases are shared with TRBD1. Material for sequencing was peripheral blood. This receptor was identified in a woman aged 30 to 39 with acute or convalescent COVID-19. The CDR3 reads CASSLEQGYKAFF. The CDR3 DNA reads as TGCGCCAGCAGCTTGGAACAGGGGTACAAAGCTTTCTTT.